Listed below are T cell receptor beta chains from one sample, sequenced in a study of cytomegalovirus exposure and HLA in healthy donors. Produced via immunoSEQ multiplex PCR; TCRdb's table is partial and in-frame only. The sample consists of about 170,000 clones, around 74% of them appearing once. The sequencing input was PBMCs. These receptors were obtained from a female donor in good health and CMV-seronegative. The CDR3 runs from the conserved cysteine through the conserved F or W. D genes are given only for firm matches. Not all rows give a size; the values are once, few, many and, for expanded clones, a class.

cdr3_length: 14
j_call: TRBJ2-7
clone_size: NA
d_call: TRBD2
v_call: TRBV30
cdr3_nt: TGTGCCTGGAGACTAGCGGGGGGGCACTACGAGCAGTACTTC
cdr3_aa: CAWRLAGGHYEQYF

cdr3_length: 15
j_call: TRBJ1-1
clone_size: NA
d_call: NA
v_call: TRBV11-2
cdr3_nt: TGTGCCAGCAGCTTAGATACCGTTACGGGGACTGAAGCTTTCTTT
cdr3_aa: CASSLDTVTGTEAFF

cdr3_length: 14
j_call: TRBJ1-4
clone_size: few
d_call: TRBD1
v_call: TRBV7-2
cdr3_nt: TGTGCCAGCAGCAAACGCGACAGGGGTGAAAAACTGTTTTTT
cdr3_aa: CASSKRDRGEKLFF

cdr3_length: 16
j_call: TRBJ1-4
clone_size: once
d_call: NA
v_call: TRBV28
cdr3_nt: TGTGCCAGCAGTGCCTACGTCCTGGACATTGAGGAAAAACTGTTTTTT
cdr3_aa: CASSAYVLDIEEKLFF

cdr3_length: 13
j_call: TRBJ2-5
clone_size: NA
d_call: NA
v_call: TRBV7-9
cdr3_nt: TGTGCCAGCAGCTTAGGGGTCGGGGAGACCCAGTACTTC
cdr3_aa: CASSLGVGETQYF

cdr3_length: 17
j_call: TRBJ1-2
clone_size: NA
d_call: TRBD1
v_call: TRBV5-1
cdr3_nt: TGCGCCAGCAGCTTGGTGGGAACGGGACAGGGAAGATATGGCTACACCTTC
cdr3_aa: CASSLVGTGQGRYGYTF

cdr3_length: 12
j_call: TRBJ1-2
clone_size: NA
d_call: NA
v_call: TRBV30
cdr3_nt: TGTGCCTGGACAGAGGGTAACTATGGCTACACCTTC
cdr3_aa: CAWTEGNYGYTF

cdr3_length: 15
j_call: TRBJ2-2
clone_size: NA
d_call: TRBD2
v_call: TRBV10-3
cdr3_nt: TGTGCCATCAGTGAGTTAGCGGGGGATGTCGGGGAGCTGTTTTTT
cdr3_aa: CAISELAGDVGELFF

cdr3_length: 14
j_call: TRBJ2-7
clone_size: few
d_call: NA
v_call: TRBV29-1
cdr3_nt: TGCAGCGTCCTGACAGTCTCCATCTCCTACGAGCAGTACTTC
cdr3_aa: CSVLTVSISYEQYF

cdr3_length: 13
j_call: TRBJ1-4
clone_size: NA
d_call: NA
v_call: TRBV28
cdr3_nt: TGTGCCAGCAGATCGGCAACTAATGAAAAACTGTTTTTT
cdr3_aa: CASRSATNEKLFF

cdr3_length: 14
j_call: TRBJ2-1
clone_size: NA
d_call: NA
v_call: TRBV7-7
cdr3_nt: TGTGCTAGCAGCTTATTGGCTAGTACAGGTGAGCAGTTCTTC
cdr3_aa: CASSLLASTGEQFF

cdr3_length: 14
j_call: TRBJ2-2
clone_size: NA
d_call: TRBD2
v_call: TRBV6-5
cdr3_nt: TGTGCCAGCGAATATAGCGGGAGTACCGGGGAGCTGTTTTTT
cdr3_aa: CASEYSGSTGELFF

cdr3_length: 15
j_call: TRBJ2-1
clone_size: NA
d_call: TRBD2
v_call: TRBV5-6
cdr3_nt: TGTGCCAGCACCCCGGCTAGCGGGGTCTACAATGAGCAGTTCTTC
cdr3_aa: CASTPASGVYNEQFF

cdr3_length: 12
j_call: TRBJ2-7
clone_size: NA
d_call: TRBD2
v_call: TRBV7-8
cdr3_nt: TGTGCCAGCAGCCGCAGCGGGAGCGAGCAGTACTTC
cdr3_aa: CASSRSGSEQYF